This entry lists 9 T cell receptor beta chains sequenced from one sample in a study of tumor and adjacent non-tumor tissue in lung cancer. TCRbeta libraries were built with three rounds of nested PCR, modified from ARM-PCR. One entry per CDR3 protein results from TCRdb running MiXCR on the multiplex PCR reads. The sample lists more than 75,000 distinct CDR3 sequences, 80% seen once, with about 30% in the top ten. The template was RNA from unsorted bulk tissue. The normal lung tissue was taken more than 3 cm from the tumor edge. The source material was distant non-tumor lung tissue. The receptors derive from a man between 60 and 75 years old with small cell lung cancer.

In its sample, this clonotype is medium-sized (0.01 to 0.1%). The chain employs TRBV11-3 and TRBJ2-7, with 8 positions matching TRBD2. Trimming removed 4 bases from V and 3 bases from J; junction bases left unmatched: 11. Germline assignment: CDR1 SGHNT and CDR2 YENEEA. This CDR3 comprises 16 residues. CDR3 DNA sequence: TGTGCCAGCAGCTCGCCTGAACGCGGGGGGCTCTACGAGCAGTACTTC. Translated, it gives CASSSPERGGLYEQYF.

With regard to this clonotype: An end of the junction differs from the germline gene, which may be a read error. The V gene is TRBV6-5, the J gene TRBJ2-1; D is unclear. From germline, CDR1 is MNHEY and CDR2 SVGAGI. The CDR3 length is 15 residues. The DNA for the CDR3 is TGTGCCAGCAATTACTCTGTGGTAGTGGGTAATGAGCAGTTCTTC. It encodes CASNYSVVVGNEQFF.

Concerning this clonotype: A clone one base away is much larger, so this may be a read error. For the CDR3, the DNA is TGTGCCAGCAGTCTTGAGGGAGGCTACACCTTC. Translated: CASSLEGGYTF. The J gene is TRBJ1-2, the V gene TRBV12-3 or TRBV12-4, with no clear D. Trimming cost V 5 bases and J 8 bases, with 9 bases left between them. This CDR3 spans 11 amino acids.

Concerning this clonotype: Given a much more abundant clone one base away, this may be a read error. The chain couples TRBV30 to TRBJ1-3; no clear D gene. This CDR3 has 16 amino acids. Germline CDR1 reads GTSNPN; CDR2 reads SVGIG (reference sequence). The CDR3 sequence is CVWTKKPSRSGNTIYF. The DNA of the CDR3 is TGTGTCTGGACTAAAAAGCCATCCCGGTCTGGAAACACCATATATTTT.

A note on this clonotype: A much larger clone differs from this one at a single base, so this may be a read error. The CDR3 DNA reads TGCGTCAGCAGCTTGGCGGGGGGCTATGGCTACACCTTC. It is translated as CVSSLAGGYGYTF. The rearrangement joins TRBV5-1 to TRBJ1-2; a weak D match, TRBD1 (5 bases). There are 13 residues in the CDR3. The V gene's germline CDR1 is SGHRS and CDR2 YFSETQ.

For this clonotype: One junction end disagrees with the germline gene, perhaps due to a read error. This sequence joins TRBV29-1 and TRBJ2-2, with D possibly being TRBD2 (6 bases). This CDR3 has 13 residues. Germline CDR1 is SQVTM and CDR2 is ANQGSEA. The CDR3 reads CSVDGGNTAELLF. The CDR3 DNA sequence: TGCAGCGTTGACGGCGGGAACACCGCGGAGCTGTTATTT.

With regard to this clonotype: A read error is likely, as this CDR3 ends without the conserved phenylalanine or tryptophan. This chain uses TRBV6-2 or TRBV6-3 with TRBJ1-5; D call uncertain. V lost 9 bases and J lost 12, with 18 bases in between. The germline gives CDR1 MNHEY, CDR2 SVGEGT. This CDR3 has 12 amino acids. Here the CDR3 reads CASSPIPRHQHS. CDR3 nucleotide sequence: TGTGCCAGTAGTCCTATACCGCGGCACCAGCATTCT.

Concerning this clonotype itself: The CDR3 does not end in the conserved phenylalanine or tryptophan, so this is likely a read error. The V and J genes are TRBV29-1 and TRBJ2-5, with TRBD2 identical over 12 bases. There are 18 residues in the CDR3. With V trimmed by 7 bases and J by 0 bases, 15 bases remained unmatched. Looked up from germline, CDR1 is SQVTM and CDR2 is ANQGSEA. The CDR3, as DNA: TGCAGCGCCGCGATGGGGGAACTAGCGGGAGGAGACCAAGAGACCCAGTACTGC. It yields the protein CSAAMGELAGGDQETQYC.

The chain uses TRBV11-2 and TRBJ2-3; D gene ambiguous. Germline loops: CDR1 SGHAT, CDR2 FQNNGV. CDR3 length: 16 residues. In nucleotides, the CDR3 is TGTACCAACAGCCCCCACGGTAGGGCCGATACAGATACGCAGTATTTT. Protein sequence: CTNSPHGRADTDTQYF.